The 26 T cell receptor beta chains below come from one sample, sequenced in a study of CD8 T cells in Susac syndrome. Reverse transcription of roughly 0.45 to 1 ug RNA used random hexamers. TCRdb ran MiXCR on the immunoSEQ multiplex PCR reads and lists one entry per CDR3 protein. Seen here are fewer than 85,000 distinct CDR3 sequences, roughly 95% observed once, and the top ten hold over 0.45%. Source material: CD8+ T cells from PBMCs. The receptors originated from a human donor with Susac syndrome.

J is TRBJ1-4 and V is TRBV29-1, with D unresolved. V shed 6 bases and J shed 13 bases, with 27 bases lying between them. From germline, CDR1 is SQVTM and CDR2 ANQGSEA. The CDR3 is 15 amino acids. CDR3 region: CSVGWTVPSGWGLFF. In DNA, the CDR3 is TGCAGCGTAGGCTGGACTGTCCCCTCGGGTTGGGGACTGTTTTTT.

This chain uses TRBV7-2 with TRBJ2-7; D is ambiguous. The germline V and J ends were trimmed by 4 bases and 6 bases, with 16 bases remaining between them. Per the germline V gene, CDR1 is SGHTA and CDR2 is FQGNSA. The CDR3 contains 14 residues. The chain's CDR3 is CASSSLERTAEQYF. CDR3 DNA sequence: TGTGCCAGCAGCTCCCTAGAAAGGACGGCCGAGCAGTACTTC.

The V gene is TRBV9, the J gene TRBJ2-5; D gene ambiguous. Trimming took off 2 bases at V and 5 bases at J, with 13 bases between the two ends. Germline CDR1 reads SGDLS; CDR2 reads YYNGEE. The CDR3 extends over 14 amino acids. The CDR3 protein is CASSVWNSGETQYF. DNA of the CDR3: TGTGCCAGCAGCGTGTGGAATTCGGGTGAGACCCAGTACTTC. The full variable domain, in which reference TRBV9 and TRBJ2-5 provide the parts outside the CDR3, is DSGVTQTPKHLITATGQRVTLRCSPRSGDLSVYWYQQSLDQGLQFLIQYYNGEERAKGNILERFSAQQFPDLHSELNLSSLELGDSALYFCASSVWNSGETQYFGPGTRLLVL.

The rearrangement links TRBV28 to TRBJ2-3; 9 bases fit TRBD2. Germline assignment: CDR1 MDHEN and CDR2 SYDVKM. The ends lost 4 bases at V and 6 bases at J; junction bases unmatched: 17. This CDR3 comprises 18 residues. For the CDR3, the DNA is TGTGCCAGCAGTTATCCTTCGGGGATAGAGCGGGGGGCGGATACGCAGTATTTT. Its translation: CASSYPSGIERGADTQYF.

The chain carries TRBV5-4 and TRBJ1-6; 7 bases are shared with TRBD1. There are 15 residues in the CDR3. V shed 0 bases and J 10 bases; nucleotides not matched to a gene: 7. Germline CDR1 reads SGHNT; CDR2 reads YYREEE (reference sequence). DNA of the CDR3: TGTGCCAGCAGCTTGGGACAGGGTAGCGGGTCACCCCTCCACTTT. Protein product: CASSLGQGSGSPLHF.

This chain connects TRBV4-1 to TRBJ1-5; 7 bases map to TRBD1. The CDR3 totals 15 residues. V was clipped by 3 bases and J by 3 bases; unmatched bases: 5. The germline V gene encodes CDR1 MGHRA and CDR2 YSYEKL. DNA for the CDR3: TGCGCCAGCAGCCAGACAGGGCCCTTCAATCAGCCCCAGCATTTT. Its translation: CASSQTGPFNQPQHF.

V usage is TRBV4-3 and J usage is TRBJ2-6; unclear D gene. In germline, CDR1 is LGHNA, CDR2 YSLEER. The CDR3 spans 16 residues. Trimming removed 0 bases at V and 3 bases at J, with 9 bases between. The CDR3 region is CASSQDPGGGANVLTF. The CDR3 DNA is TGCGCCAGCAGCCAAGACCCCGGTGGTGGGGCCAACGTCCTGACTTTC.

The chain combines TRBV6-1 with TRBJ1-2, with 8 bases fitting TRBD1. Unmatched junction bases numbered 17, after V lost 7 bases and J lost 4 bases. Germline V gene data show CDR1 as MNHNS and CDR2 as SASEGT. This CDR3 spans 17 amino acids. CDR3 in amino acids: CASKPGQGYTLPYGYTF. CDR3 nucleotides: TGTGCCAGCAAACCAGGACAGGGCTACACATTACCCTATGGCTACACCTTC.

The V call is TRBV4-3, the J call TRBJ2-2, with 8 bases matching TRBD1. Germline CDR1 and CDR2: LGHNA and YSLEER. The CDR3 covers 17 residues. V lost 2 bases and J lost 4; bases outside the gene matches: 9. CDR3 in amino acids: CASSQPTTGAVTGELFF. DNA of the CDR3: TGCGCCAGCAGCCAACCAACGACAGGGGCCGTCACCGGGGAGCTGTTTTTT.

The chain recombines TRBV11-2 with TRBJ2-7; the D is unclear. Germline V gene data show CDR1 as SGHAT and CDR2 as FQNNGV. CDR3 size: 11 residues. Trimming took 2 bases from V and 2 from J, leaving 1 base between them. This CDR3 reads CASSLTYEQYF. CDR3 nucleotide sequence: TGTGCCAGCAGCTTAACCTACGAGCAGTACTTC.

This clonotype turned up a few times. The chain carries TRBV19 and TRBJ1-1; a weak D match, TRBD1 (5 bases). Trimming cost V 7 bases and J 5 bases, with 11 bases left between them. CDR1 and CDR2 from the germline V gene are LNHDA and SQIVND (reference sequence). The CDR3 consists of 12 residues. The chain's CDR3 is CASTGKGTEAFF. CDR3 coding DNA: TGTGCCAGTACAGGGAAGGGAACTGAAGCTTTCTTT.

In this sample, this clonotype turned up once. The chain links TRBV4-3 to TRBJ2-2, with 9 positions matching TRBD1. Looked up from germline, CDR1 is LGHNA and CDR2 is YSLEER. J gave up 3 bases and V 5 bases, and 4 bases lay outside the gene matches. CDR3 length equals 15 residues. CDR3 DNA sequence: TGCGCCAGCAGCACCCGGGACAGGGACACCGGGGAGCTGTTTTTT. Translating it yields CASSTRDRDTGELFF.

This clonotype was found a few times. The chain carries TRBV19 and TRBJ2-1; a weak D match, TRBD1 (5 bases). CDR1 is LNHDA, CDR2 SQIVND, per germline (reference sequence). CDR3 length: 12 amino acids. V lost 6 bases, J lost 4 bases, and 7 bases lay in between. The DNA of the CDR3 is TGTGCCAGTAGCGGACAATACAATGAGCAGTTCTTC. Its translation is CASSGQYNEQFF.

DNA for the CDR3: TGTGCCAGCAGCGTAGGCAGGGACTACGAGCAGTACTTC. This codes for CASSVGRDYEQYF. The chain recombines TRBV9 with TRBJ2-7; D possibly corresponds to TRBD1 (5 bases). Trimming removed 0 bases from V and 3 bases from J, with 7 bases in between. Germline lookup yields CDR1 SGDLS and CDR2 YYNGEE. This CDR3 contains 13 residues.

The V and J genes are TRBV12-3 or TRBV12-4 and TRBJ2-1, with 8 bases aligning to TRBD1. The V segment lost 5 bases and the J segment 10 bases; nucleotides outside the gene matches: 10. This CDR3 region has 14 residues. The CDR3 here is CASSAQPGGREQFF. The CDR3 DNA follows: TGTGCCAGCAGTGCACAACCAGGGGGCCGCGAGCAGTTCTTC.

The chain carries TRBV10-2 and TRBJ1-5, with D uncertain. CDR1 and CDR2 from the germline V gene are WSHSY and SAAADI. The germline V and J ends were trimmed by 3 bases and 3 bases, with 3 bases remaining between them. The CDR3 length is 12 residues. The CDR3 bases are TGCGCCAGCAGTGACACCAATCAGCCCCAGCATTTT. Translated, it gives CASSDTNQPQHF.

In this sample, this clonotype turned up once. V gene TRBV5-4 combines with J gene TRBJ2-5; 8 bases are a match to TRBD2. CDR1 is SGHNT and CDR2 is YYREEE in the germline V gene (reference sequence). The CDR3 consists of 15 residues. The ends lost 1 base at V and 2 bases at J; junction bases unmatched: 4. The CDR3 loop reads CASSLLLAVQETQYF. In DNA, the CDR3 is TGTGCCAGCAGCTTGTTACTAGCGGTACAAGAGACCCAGTACTTC.

The chain combines TRBV27 with TRBJ2-7; D gene ambiguous. Trimming shortened V by 0 bases and J by 5 bases, and 11 bases separated the two germline ends. There are 14 residues in the CDR3. From germline, CDR1 is MNHEY and CDR2 SMNVEV (reference sequence). The CDR3 sequence is CASSLSDSPHEQYF. The CDR3 DNA reads as TGTGCCAGCAGTTTATCGGATAGCCCCCACGAGCAGTACTTC.

This chain joins TRBV5-6 and TRBJ2-1; 7 bases map to TRBD2. J lost 7 bases, V lost 4 bases, and 5 bases had no gene match. The CDR3 length is 13 residues. CDR1 is SGHDT and CDR2 is YYEEEE in the germline V gene. The CDR3 DNA sequence: TGTGCCAGCAGCCCGAGGACTAGAAATGAGCAGTTCTTC. Its translation: CASSPRTRNEQFF.

The V call is TRBV9, the J call TRBJ2-6; 11 bases map to TRBD1. Unmatched junction bases numbered 3, after V lost 1 base and J lost 0 bases. The germline V gene encodes CDR1 SGDLS and CDR2 YYNGEE. The CDR3 runs to 18 residues. CDR3 region: CASSVKGTGGSGANVLTF. The CDR3 coding sequence is TGTGCCAGCAGCGTAAAGGGGACAGGGGGCTCTGGGGCCAACGTCCTGACTTTC.

The CDR3 here is CASIPGRAISGNTIYF. CDR3 coding DNA: TGTGCCAGCATTCCGGGCAGGGCTATCTCTGGAAACACCATATATTTT. The gene calls are TRBV25-1 and TRBJ1-3; weak D call: TRBD1 (5 bases). The CDR3 is 16 amino acids. Germline CDR1 reads MGHDK; CDR2 reads SYGVNS. The germline V and J ends were trimmed by 7 bases and 0 bases, with 16 bases remaining between them. The full variable domain, with the rest looked up from reference TRBV25-1 and TRBJ1-3, is EADIYQTPRYLVIGTGKKITLECSQTMGHDKMYWYQQDPGMELHLIHYSYGVNSTEKGDLSSESTVSRIRTEHFPLTLESARPSHTSQYLCASIPGRAISGNTIYFGEGSWLTVV.

The chain uses TRBV27 and TRBJ2-7, with D possibly TRBD1 on 5 matching bases. The CDR3 is 13 residues long. Germline CDR1 and CDR2: MNHEY and SMNVEV (reference sequence). V gave up 3 bases and J gave up 5 bases, with 11 bases separating them. The CDR3 is CASSFSQGNEQYF. The CDR3 nucleotides read TGTGCCAGCAGTTTCAGTCAGGGAAACGAGCAGTACTTC.

This chain links TRBV20-1 with TRBJ2-5; 13 bases match TRBD2. The CDR3 consists of 17 residues. V dropped 2 bases and J dropped 1; count of bases not matched to a gene: 7. The germline V gene has CDR1 DFQATT and CDR2 SNEGSKA (reference sequence). The CDR3 DNA reads TGCAGTGCTAGAAGCTGGACTAGCGGGGGACCCCAAGAGACCCAGTACTTC. It codes for CSARSWTSGGPQETQYF.

V gene TRBV7-2 combines with J gene TRBJ2-1, with 9 bases identical to TRBD1. Germline-derived CDR1 and CDR2 are SGHTA and FQGNSA. Trimming at V came to 5 bases and at J to 4 bases, leaving 9 bases not matched to a gene. The CDR3 totals 16 residues. CDR3 nucleotides: TGTGCCAGCAGCCCGACTCCGGGACAGGGTTACAATGAGCAGTTCTTC. It translates to CASSPTPGQGYNEQFF.

This rearrangement joins TRBV20-1 to TRBJ2-3; no reliable D call. Looked up from germline, CDR1 is DFQATT and CDR2 is SNEGSKA (reference sequence). The V end lost 4 bases, the J end lost 4 bases, and 6 bases lay between the germline ends. The CDR3 loop spans 11 amino acids. The CDR3 here is CSAKRSDTQYF. The CDR3 DNA sequence: TGCAGTGCTAAACGGTCAGATACGCAGTATTTT.

The V gene is TRBV5-6, the J gene TRBJ1-2; TRBD1 is a possible D gene (6 bases). Germline-derived CDR1 and CDR2 are SGHDT and YYEEEE. Trimming pared 4 bases from V and 0 bases from J, leaving 19 bases between. The CDR3 length is 17 residues. CDR3 protein: CASSPSIRRTANYGYTF. The CDR3 nucleotides are TGTGCCAGCAGCCCCTCGATTCGACGGACAGCTAACTATGGCTACACCTTC. Full variable domain (remainder filled in from reference TRBV5-6 and TRBJ1-2): DAGVTQSPTHLIKTRGQQVTLRCSPKSGHDTVSWYQQALGQGPQFIFQYYEEEERQRGNFPDRFSGHQFPNYSSELNVNALLLGDSALYLCASSPSIRRTANYGYTFGSGTRLTVV.